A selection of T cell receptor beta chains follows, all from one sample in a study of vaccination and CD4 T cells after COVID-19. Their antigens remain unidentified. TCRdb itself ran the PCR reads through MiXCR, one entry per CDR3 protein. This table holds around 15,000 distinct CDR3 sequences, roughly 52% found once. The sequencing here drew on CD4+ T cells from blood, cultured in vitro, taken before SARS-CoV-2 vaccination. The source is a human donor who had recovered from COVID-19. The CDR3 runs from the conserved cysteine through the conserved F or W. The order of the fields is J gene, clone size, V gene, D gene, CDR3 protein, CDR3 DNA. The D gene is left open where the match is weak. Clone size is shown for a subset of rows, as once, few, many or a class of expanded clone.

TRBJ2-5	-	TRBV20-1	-	CSARARIAETQYF	TGCAGTGCTAGAGCCCGCATAGCTGAGACCCAGTACTTC
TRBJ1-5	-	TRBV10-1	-	CASSDGGYQPQHF	TGCGCCAGCAGTGACGGGGGGTATCAGCCCCAGCATTTT
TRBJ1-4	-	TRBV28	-	CASSFLDSREKLFF	TGTGCCAGCAGTTTTTTGGACTCAAGGGAAAAACTGTTTTTT
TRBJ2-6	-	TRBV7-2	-	CASSLERAAGANVLTF	TGTGCCAGCAGCTTAGAAAGGGCGGCAGGGGCCAACGTCCTGACTTTC
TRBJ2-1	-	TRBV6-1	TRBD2	CASSTPGGAVYNEQFF	TGTGCCAGCAGTACACCCGGGGGGGCGGTCTACAATGAGCAGTTCTTC
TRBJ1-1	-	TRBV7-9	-	CASSSGRQSKAFF	TGTGCCAGCAGCTCGGGGCGGCAGTCCAAAGCTTTCTTT
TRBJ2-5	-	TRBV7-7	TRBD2	CASSLLGLAGIQETQYF	TGTGCCAGCAGCTTACTGGGACTAGCGGGAATTCAGGAGACCCAGTACTTC
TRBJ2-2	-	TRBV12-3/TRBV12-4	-	CASSGLRHGELFF	TGTGCCAGCTCGGGCCTAAGGCACGGGGAGCTGTTTTTT
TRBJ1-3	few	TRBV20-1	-	CSASTQFDSGNTIYF	TGCAGTGCTAGTACTCAGTTTGACTCTGGAAACACCATATATTTT
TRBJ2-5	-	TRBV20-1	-	CSAPTSSQETQYF	TGCAGTGCCCCGACCAGTAGCCAAGAGACCCAGTACTTC
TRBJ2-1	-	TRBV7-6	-	CASSLGDTQHF	TGTGCCAGCAGCTTAGGGGACACCCAACACTTC
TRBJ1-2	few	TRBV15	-	CATTHPGVGVLGYTF	TGTGCCACCACCCACCCTGGTGTAGGGGTTCTTGGCTACACCTTC
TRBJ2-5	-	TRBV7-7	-	CASSTQGRGETQYF	TGTGCTAGCAGCACCCAGGGTCGGGGTGAGACCCAGTACTTC
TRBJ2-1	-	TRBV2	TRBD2	CASADGGSSYNEQFF	TGTGCCAGCGCGGACGGCGGGAGCTCCTACAATGAGCAGTTCTTC
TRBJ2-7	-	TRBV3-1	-	CASSPGLAARGEQYF	TGTGCCAGCAGCCCTGGACTCGCAGCACGGGGCGAGCAGTACTTC
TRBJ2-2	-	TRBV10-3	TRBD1	CAIRPGTGLTGELFF	TGTGCCATCAGGCCCGGGACAGGGCTCACCGGGGAGCTGTTTTTT
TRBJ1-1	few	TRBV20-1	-	CSASTGIRMNTEAFF	TGCAGTGCTTCTACAGGGATTCGGATGAACACTGAAGCTTTCTTT